This is a list of T cell receptor beta chains from one sample in a study of shared clonotypes between healthy human individuals. The assay was immunoSEQ multiplex PCR, and TCRdb's table has in-frame clones only and misses some. The table shows about 1,900,000 clones, with about 95% occurring only once. Sequencing was carried out using naive CD8+ T cells sorted from blood. These TCRs come from a man aged 18 to 30 in good health. The CDR3 runs from the conserved cysteine through the conserved F or W. A D gene is named only where the DNA matches it firmly. The listing skips clone size in some rows; elsewhere it reads once, few, many or a size class.

TRBJ2-7	TRBV7-9	.	.	TGTGCCAGCAGCTTATCGGGAAACGAGCAGTACTTC	CASSLSGNEQYF
TRBJ2-2	TRBV5-6	.	.	TGTGCCAGCAGCCTGCTCCGGGTTACAGGCACCGGGGAGCTGTTTTTT	CASSLLRVTGTGELFF
TRBJ2-5	TRBV1	.	.	TGCACCAGCAGCCGCTGTTTGGAGCGGGAGGCCGAAGAGACCCAGTACTTC	CTSSRCLEREAEETQYF
TRBJ2-7	TRBV6-1	TRBD2	.	TGTGCCAGCAGTGCTACTAGCGGGGGGGCCTACGAGCAGTACTTC	CASSATSGGAYEQYF
TRBJ1-1	TRBV7-9	TRBD1	.	TGTGCCAGCAGCGCACAGGGGAGTAAGAACACTGAAGCTTTCTTT	CASSAQGSKNTEAFF
TRBJ2-1	TRBV4-3	TRBD2	.	TGCGCCAGCAGCCAAGATATTGCGGGAGGGCGCAATGAGCAGTTCTTC	CASSQDIAGGRNEQFF
TRBJ2-3	TRBV5-8	TRBD2	.	TGTGCCAGCACGGACTGGGCTAGCGGGGGGACAGATACGCAGTATTTT	CASTDWASGGTDTQYF
TRBJ1-2	TRBV10-2	TRBD1	.	TGCGCCAGCAGTGAAGGGGACAGTAACTATGGCTACACCTTC	CASSEGDSNYGYTF
TRBJ1-3	TRBV19	.	.	TGTGCCAGTAGTCCAGAAGTCCCTGCGTTCGGCACCATATATTTT	CASSPEVPAFGTIYF
TRBJ1-1	TRBV27	.	.	TGTGCCAGCAGTTTATCCCGCTTGAACACTGAAGCTTTCTTT	CASSLSRLNTEAFF
TRBJ2-1	TRBV7-9	.	once	TGTGCCAGCGGCCTGGGTACGGATGAGCAGTTCTTC	CASGLGTDEQFF
TRBJ2-1	TRBV4-3	.	once	TGCGCCAGCAGCCAAGAGAGTAGCTCAGCCTATGAGCAGTTCTTC	CASSQESSSAYEQFF
TRBJ1-1	TRBV13	.	.	TGTGCCAGCAGCTCCGAGGACCGACCCATGAACACTGAAGCTTTCTTT	CASSSEDRPMNTEAFF
TRBJ1-2	TRBV6-6	.	few	TGTGCCAGCAGAGACTATGGCTACACCTTC	CASRDYGYTF
TRBJ2-7	TRBV25-1	.	.	TGTGCCAGCAGTCTAGGGTACGAGCAGTACTTC	CASSLGYEQYF
TRBJ1-5	TRBV19	.	.	TGTGCCAGTAGTATAGACTCGGACAGCAATCAGCCCCAGCATTTT	CASSIDSDSNQPQHF
TRBJ2-7	TRBV19	.	once	TGTGCCAGTACCACCGGGGGCGGACCGCCCTACGAGCAGTACTTC	CASTTGGGPPYEQYF
TRBJ1-1	TRBV30	TRBD1	few	TGTGCCTGGAGTGGACAGGGGATCACTGAAGCTTTCTTT	CAWSGQGITEAFF
TRBJ1-5	TRBV7-9	.	.	TGTGCCAGCAGCTTAGAGCCAGGCATCAATCAGCCCCAGCATTTT	CASSLEPGINQPQHF
TRBJ1-5	TRBV13	.	.	TGTGCCAGCAGCCCGAGGGGGAGCAATCAGCCCCAGCATTTT	CASSPRGSNQPQHF
TRBJ2-1	TRBV27	.	.	TGTGCCAGCAGTTGGACTGACTACAATGAGCAGTTCTTC	CASSWTDYNEQFF
TRBJ1-2	TRBV6-5	.	.	TGTGCCAGCAGACAAACAGACCTCATAGGGTATGGCTACACCTTC	CASRQTDLIGYGYTF
TRBJ1-5	TRBV4-1	.	.	TGCGCCAGCAGCCAAGTCTCCGCAGCGACTAATCAGCCCCAGCATTTT	CASSQVSAATNQPQHF
TRBJ1-1	TRBV27	TRBD1	.	TGTGCCAGCAGTCCGCAGACAGGGGCGAACACTGAAGCTTTCTTT	CASSPQTGANTEAFF
TRBJ2-1	TRBV7-3	TRBD2	.	TGTGCCAGCAGCTTTAGCGGGGCCTACAATGAGCAGTTCTTC	CASSFSGAYNEQFF
TRBJ2-7	TRBV30	.	.	TGTGCCTGGAGTGTACTTTCTTACGAGCAGTACTTC	CAWSVLSYEQYF
TRBJ1-6	TRBV4-1	.	.	TGCGCCAGCAGAGTAAAAAGGACAGAAAATTCACCCCTCCACTTT	CASRVKRTENSPLHF
TRBJ2-1	TRBV29-1	.	.	TGCAGCGTTGGGCGGACGAACAATGAGCAGTTCTTC	CSVGRTNNEQFF
TRBJ2-7	TRBV4-1	.	few	TGCGCCAGCAGTGCGGGCGGCTACGAGCAGTACTTC	CASSAGGYEQYF
TRBJ1-4	TRBV29-1	.	.	TGCAGCGGAGGAGGAGTAGACAGCGGACTTTTTTTT	CSGGGVDSGLFF
TRBJ2-5	TRBV30	TRBD2	.	TGTGCCTGGGCACGTGGTAGCGGGGGGTTTACGGAGACCCAGTACTTC	CAWARGSGGFTETQYF
TRBJ1-5	TRBV19	.	.	TGTGCCAGTAGTATAGGCACCAATCAGCCCCAGCATTTT	CASSIGTNQPQHF
TRBJ1-6	TRBV5-1	TRBD1	.	TGCGCCAGCAGCTTGGATGGGACAGGGTTGTTTTCAAGCTCCTATAATTCACCCCTCCACTTT	CASSLDGTGLFSSSYNSPLHF
TRBJ2-7	TRBV28	.	.	TGTGCCAGCAGTTTTGTTGGCTACGAGCAGTACTTC	CASSFVGYEQYF
TRBJ1-1	TRBV5-1	TRBD1	.	TGCGCCAGCAGCCCCACAGGGGGATCGAACACTGAAGCTTTCTTT	CASSPTGGSNTEAFF
TRBJ2-5	TRBV27	.	.	TGTGCCAGCAGTTTAATTCGGGCTCCAGAGACCCAGTACTTC	CASSLIRAPETQYF
TRBJ1-1	TRBV6-5	.	.	TGTGCCAGCAGTCCCAACAGGGATCCCGGACCTGAAGCTTTCTTT	CASSPNRDPGPEAFF
TRBJ1-5	TRBV28	.	.	TGTGCCAGCAGTTTACGCCAGGGAGGCTGGTCTCAGCCCCAGCATTTT	CASSLRQGGWSQPQHF
TRBJ2-2	TRBV7-9	.	once	TGTGCCAGCAGCCTCACCAACACCGGGGAGCTGTTTTTT	CASSLTNTGELFF
TRBJ2-5	TRBV9	.	.	TGTGCCAGCAGCGAGGCGACTGTCCAGGAGACCCAGTACTTC	CASSEATVQETQYF
TRBJ2-1	TRBV6-1	.	.	TGTGCCAGCAGTGAAGGAACAGGGATATGGGAAAGCTCCTACAATGAGCAGTTCTTC	CASSEGTGIWESSYNEQFF
TRBJ2-7	TRBV5-5	.	.	TGTGCCAGCAGTAGCTTGATACAGGGCAAGGGCGAGCAGTACTTC	CASSSLIQGKGEQYF
TRBJ1-5	TRBV4-1	.	.	TGCGCCAGCAGCCAAGATGGTTCGAGGAATCAGCCCCAGCATTTT	CASSQDGSRNQPQHF
TRBJ1-5	TRBV15	.	.	TGTGCCACCAGCAGATTCCAGGGTGGTAGTCAGCCCCAGCATTTT	CATSRFQGGSQPQHF
TRBJ1-1	TRBV28	.	.	TGTGCCAGCAGTTTGGTTATCTGGACTGAAGCTTTCTTT	CASSLVIWTEAFF
TRBJ2-5	TRBV16	TRBD2	.	TGTGCCAGCAGCCAATCTAATGGTGAGGGGCACCTACTAGCGGACCAAGAGACCCAGTACTTC	CASSQSNGEGHLLADQETQYF
TRBJ2-3	TRBV5-1	TRBD1	.	TGCGCCAGCAGCTCCCCTACAGGGGCCACAGATACGCAGTATTTT	CASSSPTGATDTQYF
TRBJ2-3	TRBV4-2	.	.	TGTGCCAGCAGCGTCGACAGGGATACGCAGTATTTT	CASSVDRDTQYF
TRBJ1-2	TRBV30	.	.	TGTGCCTGGGACGTTGGAGTGGCCGGTAGTGGCTACACCTTC	CAWDVGVAGSGYTF
TRBJ1-2	TRBV6-5	.	.	TGTGCCAGCAGTTACGGGGGAGGAAATGGCTACACCTTC	CASSYGGGNGYTF